These 16 T cell receptor beta chains came from one sample sequenced in a study of T cell changes during pregnancy in multiple sclerosis. The assay was immunoSEQ multiplex PCR, and TCRdb's table has in-frame clones only and misses some. Counted here are about 31,000 clones, about nine tenths occurring once; the ten biggest clones make up about a tenth. Sequenced here: CD8+ T cells from peripheral blood mononuclear cells, sampled in the first trimester of pregnancy. These receptors were obtained from a female donor with multiple sclerosis, enrolled in a pregnancy study.

In this sample, this clone turned up a few times. The V gene is TRBV7-3, the J gene TRBJ2-2; TRBD2 agrees at 8 bases. Germline lookup yields CDR1 SGHTA and CDR2 FQGTGA. V lost 1 base, J lost 6 bases, and 7 bases stayed unmatched. The CDR3 extends over 16 amino acids. CDR3 DNA: TGTGCCAGCAGCTTAATCGTTAGCGGGGAGGCCGGGGAGCTGTTTTTT. Amino acid sequence: CASSLIVSGEAGELFF.

This rearrangement joins TRBV29-1 to TRBJ2-7, with 7 positions matching TRBD2. The CDR3 has 12 amino acids. V shed 6 bases, J shed 5 bases, and the junction held 7 bases outside the gene matches. Germline V gene sequence: CDR1 SQVTM, CDR2 ANQGSEA. In nucleotides, the CDR3 is TGCAGCGTAGTGGGGGGGGTCAACGAGCAGTACTTC. It codes for CSVVGGVNEQYF.

The chain combines TRBV6-4 with TRBJ2-3, with a possible D match to TRBD1 (5 bases). V dropped 2 bases and J dropped 3 bases, with 12 bases sitting between them. The CDR3 totals 15 residues. Germline loops: CDR1 MRHNA, CDR2 SNTAGT. CDR3 nucleotides: TGTGCCAGCAGTGACATCAGGGATTATACAGATACGCAGTATTTT. Protein product: CASSDIRDYTDTQYF.

V is TRBV27 and J is TRBJ2-3; D possibly corresponds to TRBD2 (6 bases). The germline gives CDR1 MNHEY, CDR2 SMNVEV (reference sequence). V lost 4 bases to trimming and J lost 0 bases, with 8 bases between them. This CDR3 is built from 14 residues. In DNA form, the CDR3 reads TGTGCCAGCAGTTCCCGGGAGAGCACAGATACGCAGTATTTT. Translation: CASSSRESTDTQYF.

This rearrangement joins TRBV2 to TRBJ2-5; no firm D call. The V gene's germline CDR1 is SNHLY and CDR2 FYNNEI. V was trimmed by 2 bases and J by 5 bases, leaving 12 bases between them. The CDR3 is 14 residues long. This CDR3 is CASSEMSRWETQYF. In DNA, the CDR3 is TGTGCCAGCAGTGAAATGTCTAGGTGGGAGACCCAGTACTTC.

This chain links TRBV9 with TRBJ2-7, with D possibly TRBD2 on 6 matching bases. The germline gives CDR1 SGDLS, CDR2 YYNGEE. Trimming removed 0 bases at V and 6 bases at J, with 19 bases between. The CDR3 consists of 16 residues. In DNA form, the CDR3 reads TGTGCCAGCAGCGTAGAGGAGGGAATCGTTTTAGGCGAGCAGTACTTC. It specifies CASSVEEGIVLGEQYF.

The chain employs TRBV28 and TRBJ2-1, with 11 bases that match TRBD2. CDR3 length: 19 residues. Germline V lookup: CDR1 MDHEN, CDR2 SYDVKM. With 5 bases clipped from V and 0 bases from J, the junction kept 12 bases outside the gene matches. As DNA, the CDR3 is TGTGCCAGCAGTCCCGGGGATAGCGGGAGGGCAAGCTCCTACAATGAGCAGTTCTTC. This gives the protein CASSPGDSGRASSYNEQFF.

This CDR3 is CSVGLAEYNEQFF. The CDR3 DNA sequence: TGCAGCGTCGGACTAGCGGAATACAATGAGCAGTTCTTC. The rearrangement links TRBV29-1 to TRBJ2-1; TRBD2 matches 10 bases. Trimming cost V 6 bases and J 4 bases; bases outside gene matches: 3. The CDR3 contains 13 residues. Germline CDR1 is SQVTM and CDR2 is ANQGSEA.

This clone has only one observation. The chain uses TRBV18 and TRBJ1-5, with 7 bases identical to TRBD1. Germline V gives CDR1 KGHSH, CDR2 LQKENI. After removal of 1 base from V and 2 bases from J, the junction contained 2 bases not matched to a gene. CDR3 size: 15 residues. The CDR3 region is CASSPQGARNQPQHF. Here the CDR3 DNA reads TGTGCCAGCTCACCACAGGGGGCTCGCAATCAGCCCCAGCATTTT.

The V gene is TRBV28, the J gene TRBJ2-7; possible D gene TRBD1, 6 bases. The CDR3 contains 15 residues. V lost 6 bases, J lost 2 bases, and 17 bases lay in between. CDR1 and CDR2 from the germline V gene are MDHEN and SYDVKM. The CDR3 spells CASSAAYRVTYEQYF. The CDR3 region has the DNA TGTGCCAGCAGCGCAGCGTACAGGGTTACCTACGAGCAGTACTTC. Full variable domain (missing parts from reference TRBV28 and TRBJ2-7): DVKVTQSSRYLVKRTGEKVFLECVQDMDHENMFWYRQDPGLGLRLIYFSYDVKMKEKGDIPEGYSVSREKKERFSLILESASTNQTSMYLCASSAAYRVTYEQYFGPGTRLTVT.

The rearrangement uses TRBV2 and TRBJ2-5; D may be TRBD1 (8 bases). V lost 8 bases, J lost 10 bases, and 14 bases lay in between. Germline-derived CDR1 and CDR2 are SNHLY and FYNNEI. This CDR3 region has 11 residues. CDR3 loop: CASEDRDYQYF. The CDR3 nucleotides are TGTGCCAGCGAGGACAGGGACTACCAGTACTTC.

The gene calls are TRBV5-1 and TRBJ2-3; 11 nucleotides align to TRBD2. This CDR3 spans 14 amino acids. J gave up 10 bases and V 3 bases, and 7 bases lay outside the gene matches. Looked up from germline, CDR1 is SGHRS and CDR2 is YFSETQ. The CDR3 DNA is TGCGCCAGCAGCTCCGGGACTAGCGGTCTCGCGCAGTATTTT. The encoded protein is CASSSGTSGLAQYF.

The chain is built from TRBV4-3 and TRBJ1-2; no clear D. CDR1 is LGHNA and CDR2 is YSLEER in the germline V gene. The CDR3 runs to 14 residues. Trimming pared 0 bases from V and 8 bases from J, leaving 13 bases between. CDR3 DNA: TGCGCCAGCAGCCAAGACGGAGGGTCGGGGGGCTACACCTTC. It codes for CASSQDGGSGGYTF.

The chain recombines TRBV6-1 with TRBJ2-1; D ambiguous. V dropped 4 bases and J dropped 8 bases, with 9 bases sitting between them. The germline gives CDR1 MNHNS, CDR2 SASEGT. This CDR3 is 12 amino acids long. The CDR3 region has the DNA TGTGCCAGCAGTGCCCCCGTATATGAGCAGTTCTTC. Translation: CASSAPVYEQFF.

The chain links TRBV11-2 to TRBJ2-5, with TRBD1 matching 7 bases. There are 18 residues in the CDR3. Germline values: CDR1 SGHAT, CDR2 FQNNGV. Losses at the gene ends were 2 bases for V and 5 bases for J; bases not matched to a gene: 17. The chain's CDR3 is CASSLLAWTGLNGETQYF. In DNA form, the CDR3 reads TGTGCCAGCAGCTTATTAGCCTGGACAGGCCTCAACGGGGAGACCCAGTACTTC.

The rearrangement links TRBV28 to TRBJ2-2; D possibly corresponds to TRBD1 (6 bases). The CDR3 loop spans 14 amino acids. V was clipped by 5 bases and J by 10 bases, with 17 bases between them. CDR1 is MDHEN, CDR2 SYDVKM, per germline. The CDR3, as DNA: TGTGCCAGCAGTATCACAGGGTTTGGTGTGGAGCTGTTTTTT. As protein: CASSITGFGVELFF.